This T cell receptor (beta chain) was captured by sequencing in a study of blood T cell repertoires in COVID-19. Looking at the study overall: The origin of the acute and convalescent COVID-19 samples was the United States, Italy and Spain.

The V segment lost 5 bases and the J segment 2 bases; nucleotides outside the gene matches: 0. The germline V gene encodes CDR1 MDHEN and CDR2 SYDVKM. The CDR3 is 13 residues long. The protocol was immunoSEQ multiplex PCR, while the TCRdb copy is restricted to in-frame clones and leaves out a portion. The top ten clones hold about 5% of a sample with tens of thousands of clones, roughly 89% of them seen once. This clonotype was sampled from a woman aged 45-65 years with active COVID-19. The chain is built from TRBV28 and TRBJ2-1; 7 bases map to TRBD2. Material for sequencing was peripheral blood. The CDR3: CASSGLAYNEQFF. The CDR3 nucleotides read TGTGCCAGCAGTGGACTAGCCTACAATGAGCAGTTCTTC.